This T cell receptor beta chain was observed in a study of tumor-infiltrating lymphocytes in primary liver carcinoma. Study as a whole: The patient group consisted of men and women aged 30 to 69 years.

Study-wide results and limits: Tumor-blood pairs (like tumor-adjacent pairs) overlapped less than tumor region pairs did. Tumor tissue displayed a significantly greater top-250-clone fraction than blood (p = 0.039).

With around 520 ng total RNA as template and a constant-region primer, TCR beta cDNA was made. Employing slightly modified ARM-PCR, three nested multiplex PCR rounds were run, and these gave rise to the TCR beta libraries. A C-beta reverse primer was combined with TRBV1-TRBV30 forward primers in the first two PCR rounds, and each round had 10 cycles. MiXCR, run by TCRdb on the multiplex PCR reads, gives a single entry per CDR3 protein. The repertoire has about 130,000 distinct CDR3 sequences, 50% to 80% of them found once; the top ten carry about 8%. Taking about 20-31 mg of unsorted bulk tissue, the authors co-extracted RNA and DNA. Infection with HBV was chronic in patients; they were treatment-naive. With respect to this clonotype: Antigen unknown. Being one base from a much bigger clone, this may be a read error.

This CDR3 contains 13 residues. CDR1 and CDR2 from the germline V gene are MNHNS and SASEGT. The clonotype was recovered from a woman aged 55-69 years with primary liver carcinoma and hepatitis B virus infection. The chain links TRBV6-1 to TRBJ2-5, with D tentatively TRBD1 (6 bases). The sample consisted of liver tumor tissue from sampling region 3. Subset described: tumor region T3, left-lateral pole. The chain's CDR3 is CASSAQGKETHYF. CDR3 coding DNA: TGTGCCAGCAGCGCTCAGGGGAAAGAGACCCACTACTTC.